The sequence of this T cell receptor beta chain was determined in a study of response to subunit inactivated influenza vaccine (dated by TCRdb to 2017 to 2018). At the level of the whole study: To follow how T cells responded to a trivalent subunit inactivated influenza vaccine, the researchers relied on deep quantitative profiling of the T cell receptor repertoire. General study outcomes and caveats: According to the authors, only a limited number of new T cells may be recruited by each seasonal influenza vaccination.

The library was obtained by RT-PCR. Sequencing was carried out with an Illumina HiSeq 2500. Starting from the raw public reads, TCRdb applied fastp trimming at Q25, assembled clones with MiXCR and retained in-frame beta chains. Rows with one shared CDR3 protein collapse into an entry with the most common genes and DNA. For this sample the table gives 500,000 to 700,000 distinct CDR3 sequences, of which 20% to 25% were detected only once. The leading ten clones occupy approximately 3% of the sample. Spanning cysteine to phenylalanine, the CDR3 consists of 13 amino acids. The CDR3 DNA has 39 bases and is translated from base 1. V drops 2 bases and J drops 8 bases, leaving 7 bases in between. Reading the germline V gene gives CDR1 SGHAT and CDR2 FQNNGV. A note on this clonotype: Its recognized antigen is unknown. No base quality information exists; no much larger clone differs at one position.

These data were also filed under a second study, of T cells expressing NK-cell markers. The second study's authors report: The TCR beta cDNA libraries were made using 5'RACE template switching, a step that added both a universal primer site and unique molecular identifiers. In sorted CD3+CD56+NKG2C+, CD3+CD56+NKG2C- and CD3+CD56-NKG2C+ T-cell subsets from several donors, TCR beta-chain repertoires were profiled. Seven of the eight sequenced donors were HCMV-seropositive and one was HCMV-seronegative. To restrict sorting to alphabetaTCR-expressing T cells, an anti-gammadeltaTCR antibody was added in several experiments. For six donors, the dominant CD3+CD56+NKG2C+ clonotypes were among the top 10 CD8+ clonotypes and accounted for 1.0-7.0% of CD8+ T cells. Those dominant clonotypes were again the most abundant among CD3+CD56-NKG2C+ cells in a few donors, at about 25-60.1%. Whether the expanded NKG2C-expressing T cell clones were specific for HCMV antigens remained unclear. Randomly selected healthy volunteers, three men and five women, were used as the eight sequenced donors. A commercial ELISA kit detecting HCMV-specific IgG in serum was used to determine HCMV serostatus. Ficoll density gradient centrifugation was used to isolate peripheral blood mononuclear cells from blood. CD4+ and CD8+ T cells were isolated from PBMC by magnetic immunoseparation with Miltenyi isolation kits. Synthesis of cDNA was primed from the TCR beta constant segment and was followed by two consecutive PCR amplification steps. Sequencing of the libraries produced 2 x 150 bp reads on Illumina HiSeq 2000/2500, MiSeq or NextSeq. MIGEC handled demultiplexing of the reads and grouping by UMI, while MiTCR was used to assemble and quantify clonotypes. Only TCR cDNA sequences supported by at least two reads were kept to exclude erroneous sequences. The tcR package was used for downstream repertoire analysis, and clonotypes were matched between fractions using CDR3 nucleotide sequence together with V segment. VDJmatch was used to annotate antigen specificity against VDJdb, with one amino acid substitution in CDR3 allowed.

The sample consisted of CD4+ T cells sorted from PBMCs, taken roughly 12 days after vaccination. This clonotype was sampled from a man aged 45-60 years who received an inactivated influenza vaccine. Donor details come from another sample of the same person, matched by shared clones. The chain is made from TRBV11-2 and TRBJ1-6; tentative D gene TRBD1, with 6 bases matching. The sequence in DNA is TGTGCCAGCAGCTTACACAGGGATTCACCCCTCCACTTT. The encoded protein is CASSLHRDSPLHF.